The rows below give T cell receptor beta chains drawn from one sample of a study of T cells after posttransplantation cyclophosphamide. TCRdb's table, derived via immunoSEQ multiplex PCR, lists solely in-frame clones and lacks some. This sample has 11,000 or so clones, with 85% to 95% found just once. Sequences were derived from PBMCs, sampled after allogeneic stem cell transplant with posttransplant cyclophosphamide. The receptors originated from a female patient in her 30s who received an allogeneic stem cell transplant from an unrelated donor, was CMV-positive, and had no GVHD. Part of the T cells may come from the graft donor. Each CDR3 is given without its conserved first and last residue. D genes are given only for firm matches.

j_call v_call d_call cdr3_aa
TRBJ2-7 TRBV7-8 . ASSLRQGIYEQY
TRBJ1-2 TRBV6-5 TRBD1 ASSTQGGANYGYT
TRBJ1-2 TRBV14 . ASSQQGYGYT
TRBJ2-1 TRBV30 . AHADYNEQF
TRBJ2-3 TRBV6-5 . ASTLPGGNTDTQY
TRBJ1-5 TRBV28 . ASSLGQANQPQH
TRBJ2-2 TRBV27 . ASSLGAELF
TRBJ1-2 TRBV29-1 . SVDGGYGYT
TRBJ2-7 TRBV28 TRBD2 ASSTTSRAY
TRBJ2-2 TRBV27 . ASSLTGASGELF
TRBJ2-3 TRBV7-9 . ASSSTGAFSTDTQY
TRBJ2-5 TRBV11-2 . ASSPRMPLQGGKTQY
. TRBV4-1 TRBD1 ASSPRDSSYEQY
TRBJ1-1 TRBV19 . ASSIDAGATEAF
TRBJ2-5 TRBV5-4 TRBD1 ASSLTGEETQY
TRBJ1-4 TRBV28 . ASSLTPGSTNEKLF